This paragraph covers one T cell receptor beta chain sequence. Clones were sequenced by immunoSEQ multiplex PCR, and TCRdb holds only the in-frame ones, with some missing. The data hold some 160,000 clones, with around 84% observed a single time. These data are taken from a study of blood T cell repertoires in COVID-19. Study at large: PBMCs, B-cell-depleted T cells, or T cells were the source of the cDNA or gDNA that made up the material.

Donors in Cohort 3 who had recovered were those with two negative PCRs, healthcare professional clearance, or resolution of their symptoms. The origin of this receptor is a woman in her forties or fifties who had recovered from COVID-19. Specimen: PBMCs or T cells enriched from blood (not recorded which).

The CDR3 reads CASRTGGPGEQYF. The CDR3 DNA sequence: TGTGCCAGCAGGACGGGGGGGCCTGGGGAGCAGTACTTC. The chain combines TRBV7-2 with TRBJ2-7; 8 bases are shared with TRBD2. The length of the CDR3 is 13 residues. Germline V CDR1 and CDR2: SGHTA, FQGNSA. V gave up 6 bases and J gave up 7 bases; unmatched junction bases: 8. Filled out from reference TRBV7-2 and TRBJ2-7, the complete variable domain reads GAGVSQSPSNKVTEKGKDVELRCDPISGHTALYWYRQSLGQGLEFLIYFQGNSAPDKSGLPSDRFSAERTGGSVSTLTIQRTQQEDSAVYLCASRTGGPGEQYFGPGTRLTVT.